Here is one T cell receptor beta chain with its context. These data originate in a study of blood T cell repertoires in COVID-19. The table came from immunoSEQ multiplex PCR; TCRdb's copy has only in-frame clones and leaves some out. The top ten hold 3% of the sample, which has approximately 97,000 clones, around nine tenths seen once. The V end was cut by 8 bases, the J end by 6 bases, with 16 bases between. This CDR3 spans 13 amino acids. Germline assignment: CDR1 ENHRY and CDR2 SYGVKD. The sequence was obtained from a man aged 45-65 years with active or convalescent COVID-19. Sequenced input: peripheral blood. The rearrangement uses TRBV10-3 and TRBJ1-1, with D possibly being TRBD1 (5 bases). CDR3: CAISSDIFAEAFF. DNA of the CDR3: TGTGCCATCTCTTCGGACATTTTCGCTGAAGCTTTCTTT.